This TCR beta chain was captured in a study of T cell changes during pregnancy in multiple sclerosis. This CDR3 spans 11 amino acids. The germline V and J ends were trimmed by 6 bases and 11 bases, with 8 bases remaining between them. Germline CDR1 reads SGHTA; CDR2 reads FQGNSA. Clones were read by immunoSEQ multiplex PCR, and TCRdb kept only the in-frame ones, dropping some. The table lists 95,000 to 110,000 clones, around 93% of them singletons, with more than 0.65% in the top ten. Sequenced here: peripheral blood, sampled in the third trimester of pregnancy. This clonotype originated in a female donor in good health, enrolled as a control in a pregnancy study. The chain is built from TRBV7-2 and TRBJ1-6, with TRBD1 as a possible D gene (6 bases). DNA for the CDR3: TGTGCCAGCAGACAGGGTGCACCCCTCCACTTT. Translated, it gives CASRQGAPLHF. Full variable domain (rest looked up from reference TRBV7-2 and TRBJ1-6): GAGVSQSPSNKVTEKGKDVELRCDPISGHTALYWYRQSLGQGLEFLIYFQGNSAPDKSGLPSDRFSAERTGGSVSTLTIQRTQQEDSAVYLCASRQGAPLHFGNGTRLTVT.